This T cell receptor (beta chain) is drawn from a study of human thymus T cells. TCRdb keeps only in-frame clones here, not all; method: immunoSEQ multiplex PCR. The data contain about 60,000 clones, 94% of them singletons. The donors were infants in Finland with congenital heart defects, otherwise immunologically healthy. During surgery, about 0.5-1 mL peripheral blood was drawn from four of eight donors. Blood DNA came from all available leukocytes, not a fixed cell number. This CDR3 has 16 amino acids. Trimming cost V 7 bases and J 5 bases; bases outside gene matches: 12. CDR1 and CDR2 from the germline V gene are SGHTA and FQGNSA.

This chain connects TRBV7-2 to TRBJ2-3; 10 nucleotides align to TRBD2. Material: blood. This receptor was taken from a boy less than two years old with a congenital heart defect but otherwise immunologically healthy. CDR3 bases: TGTGCCAGCACCGGAAGGAGCGGGGGGGCCTTAGATACGCAGTATTTT. It specifies CASTGRSGGALDTQYF.